Sequencing of this T cell receptor (beta chain) was carried out in a study of T cells after yellow fever vaccination (dated by TCRdb to the late 2010s). Broadly, across the study: Staining for CD3, CD45RA, CCR7 and CD95 was used to sort memory subsets (EM, EMRA, CM and Tscm) on a BD FACS Aria III. To follow T-cell clones before and after both primary and booster YFV17D yellow fever vaccination, bulk TCR alpha and beta repertoires underwent longitudinal sequencing. Sorting of memory subsets took place on days 0, 15 and 45 and at 18 months after primary vaccination, as well as on days 0, 15 and 45 after the 30-year booster. Blood was collected at multiple timepoints before and after primary and secondary immunization, and bulk PBMC replicates and cell subsets were isolated. The SMART-Seq v4 Ultra Low Input RNA kit was used to prepare libraries from fractions with low cell numbers. Two healthy male donors, one aged 18 to 30 and one aged 30 to 40 years, made up the cohort.

Summary of the overall study and its limitations: In the sorted memory subsets on day 0, nearly all vaccine-responding clonotypes were below the level of detection. The secondary T-cell response was weaker than the primary response but faster, peaking on day 5 instead of day 15. The study included only a couple of donors, which limits how far the findings can be generalized. After the booster, most of the clones that had expanded following primary vaccination were detected again (around 95% of CD4 and around 90% of CD8), which suggests that memory was broadly maintained. Computational filtering was needed because FACS-sorted repertoires could contain abundant contaminating clonotypes from the bulk population. A small fraction of clonotypes appeared in both the CD4 and CD8 compartments, likely as a result of convergent recombination.

There are many counts of this clonotype. The sample holds no much larger clone one base away, and base qualities are not on file. Interpreted using the paper, the treatment or condition label stands for: live attenuated yellow fever vaccine strain. PBMCs were isolated from peripheral blood using a standard Ficoll-Paque protocol. For sorted memory subsets, RNA extraction was done with the RNeasy Micro Kit. TCR cDNA was made using 5'RACE template switching, a step that added a universal primer site and unique molecular identifiers. Priming of cDNA synthesis was performed from both the TCR alpha and TCR beta constant segments. Library amplification used two PCR steps, and the second PCR step added sample barcodes and sequencing adapters. Sequencing of libraries was performed on Illumina HiSeq 2500 (2x100 bp) or NovaSeq (2x150 bp). Under the source paper's analysis protocol: MIGEC handled demultiplexing of reads and collapsing into UMI consensus sequences, while MiXCR performed V(D)J alignment. Vaccine-responding clonotypes were defined with edgeR using replicate PBMC samples, requiring FDR below 0.01 and a log2 fold change above 5 up to day 15. CD4 or CD8 identity was assigned to each bulk clonotype according to whether the clonotype was present at higher abundance in the sequenced CD4 repertoire or the sequenced CD8 repertoire. To estimate how each clone was distributed across memory phenotypes, clonotype frequencies in memory subsets were weighted by FACS-sorted cell numbers. Using fastp trimming at Q25 and MiXCR clonotype assembly, TCRdb reanalyzed the public sequencing data and kept in-frame beta chains. Rows matching on CDR3 protein sequence are summarized as one entry with the most common DNA and genes. These V and J calls rely on TCRdb rather than the paper's analysis. Counted in this sample were around 30,000 distinct CDR3 sequences; under 12% of them appeared once. Roughly an eighth of the sample is held by the ten biggest clonotypes.

The material sequenced was PBMCs, either bulk or a sorted T-cell subset (CD4+, CD8+, memory, or dextramer-sorted; not recorded which), taken around 15 days after the first yellow fever vaccination. The TCR was taken from a man aged 18 to 30 who received the YFV17D yellow fever vaccine.

The CDR3 loop reads CAGNERESGNTIYF. The DNA is as follows: TGTGCCGGCAACGAACGGGAGTCTGGAAACACCATATATTTT. Recombination linked TRBV11-2 to TRBJ1-3, with the D segment identity uncertain. V loses 11 bases, J loses 1 base, and the germline ends lie 15 bases apart. Taken from cysteine to phenylalanine, the CDR3 has 14 residues. Only the CDR3 part of the read is kept: 42 bases, read in frame from the first base. Looking up the germline V gene yields CDR1 SGHAT and CDR2 FQNNGV. Supplemented by the reference TRBV11-2 and TRBJ1-3 proteins around the CDR3, the complete variable domain is EAGVAQSPRYKIIEKRQSVAFWCNPISGHATLYWYQQILGQGPKLLIQFQNNGVVDDSQLPKDRFSAERLKGVDSTLKIQPAKLEDSAVYLCAGNERESGNTIYFGEGSWLTVV.